The 22 T cell receptor beta chains below all came from one sample that was sequenced in a study of shared clonotypes between healthy human individuals. The repertoire was sequenced with immunoSEQ multiplex PCR; TCRdb's copy has only in-frame clones and lacks some. The top ten hold 1.2% of the sample, which has 1.4 million to 1.5 million clones, roughly 96% seen once. Sequenced sample: naive CD4+ T cells sorted from blood. Subset denoted: CD45RA+ positively selected. These receptors were taken from a man in his thirties or forties in good health.

This clone was detected a few times. The chain has TRBV14 and TRBJ1-1, with 7 nucleotides matching TRBD1. This CDR3 is built from 15 residues. Germline V gene data show CDR1 as SGHDN and CDR2 as FVKESK. V lost 4 bases to trimming and J lost 1 base; unmatched junction nucleotides: 6. In DNA form, the CDR3 reads TGTGCCAGCAGCCCGCTAGGGACAGCGAACACTGAAGCTTTCTTT. Encoded protein: CASSPLGTANTEAFF.

The rearrangement links TRBV9 to TRBJ2-7; perhaps TRBD1 as D (5 bases). V lost 2 bases, J lost 3 bases, and 12 bases lay in between. CDR3 length: 14 residues. From germline, CDR1 is SGDLS and CDR2 YYNGEE. For the CDR3, the DNA is TGTGCCAGCAGCGTGGGGCGGACCAACTACGAGCAGTACTTC. Translated, it gives CASSVGRTNYEQYF.

The sample holds one count of this clone. DNA of the CDR3: TGTGCCTGGGACAGGGGTGGGCCTGGGGCCAACGTCCTGACTTTC. The encoded protein is CAWDRGGPGANVLTF. The genes are TRBV30 and TRBJ2-6; 8 bases fit TRBD1. Germline values: CDR1 GTSNPN, CDR2 SVGIG (reference sequence). The CDR3 has 15 amino acids. After removal of 5 bases from V and 2 bases from J, the junction contained 5 bases not matched to a gene.

The chain couples TRBV27 to TRBJ2-5, with D hard to call. CDR3 size: 12 residues. From germline, CDR1 is MNHEY and CDR2 SMNVEV (reference sequence). Trimming pared 4 bases from V and 0 bases from J, leaving 3 bases between. CDR3: CASSSNQETQYF. The CDR3 DNA sequence: TGTGCCAGCAGTTCCAACCAAGAGACCCAGTACTTC.

This rearrangement joins TRBV5-6 to TRBJ2-5; no clear D. V was shortened by 7 bases and J by 5 bases, with 15 bases between the two germline ends. This CDR3 comprises 13 residues. CDR1 and CDR2 (germline): SGHDT, YYEEEE. The CDR3 loop is CASGRGSRETQYF. In DNA, the CDR3 is TGTGCCAGCGGACGAGGCAGTAGGGAGACCCAGTACTTC.

A single count supports this clone. This chain connects TRBV10-3 to TRBJ2-7, with 7 bases fitting TRBD1. CDR3 size: 14 residues. J was trimmed by 5 bases and V by 4 bases; bases with no gene match: 8. Germline V gene lookup returns CDR1 ENHRY and CDR2 SYGVKD. The CDR3 protein is CAISASSGQDEQYF. The CDR3 nucleotides are TGTGCCATCAGTGCGAGCTCCGGACAGGACGAGCAGTACTTC.

The chain combines TRBV19 with TRBJ2-2; D is perhaps TRBD2 (5 bases). V shed 6 bases and J shed 4 bases, with 9 bases lying between them. This CDR3 has 13 amino acids. Germline assignment: CDR1 LNHDA and CDR2 SQIVND (reference sequence). The CDR3 bases are TGTGCCAGTAGGGGAGTCCCCACCGGGGAGCTGTTTTTT. Protein sequence: CASRGVPTGELFF.

V is TRBV6-5 and J is TRBJ2-1, with a tentative D call TRBD1 (7 bases). Trimming cost V 4 bases and J 12 bases, with 13 bases left between them. CDR1 and CDR2 (germline): MNHEY, SVGAGI. CDR3 length equals 12 residues. DNA of the CDR3: TGTGCCAGCAGTTCCCCTCAGGGGGGGCAGTTCTTC. This gives the protein CASSSPQGGQFF.

The chain combines TRBV19 with TRBJ1-5; maybe TRBD1 (6 bases). The V end lost 4 bases, the J end lost 4 bases, and 14 bases lay between the germline ends. In germline, CDR1 is LNHDA, CDR2 SQIVND (reference sequence). CDR3 length: 15 amino acids. The CDR3 DNA follows: TGTGCCAGTAGTACGGGAGTCGACAGGAATCAGCCCCAGCATTTT. This sequence encodes CASSTGVDRNQPQHF.

The V gene is TRBV5-1, the J gene TRBJ2-5; D is unresolved. Germline V gene sequence: CDR1 SGHRS, CDR2 YFSETQ. The CDR3 extends over 12 amino acids. The V gene lost 4 bases and the J gene lost 5 bases, with 9 bases spanning the gap. The DNA for the CDR3 is TGCGCCAGCAGCAATCCACGGGAGACCCAGTACTTC. Protein sequence: CASSNPRETQYF.

The chain employs TRBV10-1 and TRBJ2-2; 7 positions match TRBD2. The junction had 4 bases not matched to a gene; V was cut back by 3 bases and J by 6 bases. CDR3 length: 14 amino acids. The V gene's germline CDR1 is WNHNN and CDR2 SYGVQD (reference sequence). CDR3 coding DNA: TGCGCCAGCAGTGAACGGCTAGCGGCCGGGGAGCTGTTTTTT. Encoded protein: CASSERLAAGELFF.

The V gene is TRBV14, the J gene TRBJ1-1, with D unclear. Germline V gives CDR1 SGHDN, CDR2 FVKESK. The CDR3 runs to 16 residues. V was trimmed by 0 bases and J by 4 bases, leaving 15 bases between them. The CDR3 loop is CASSQDLPASGTEAFF. The CDR3 DNA follows: TGTGCCAGCAGCCAAGATCTACCGGCCAGCGGCACTGAAGCTTTCTTT.

The gene calls are TRBV5-1 and TRBJ2-1; TRBD2 matches 14 bases. The ends lost 4 bases at V and 5 bases at J; junction bases unmatched: 11. The CDR3 totals 18 residues. CDR1 and CDR2 (germline): SGHRS, YFSETQ. The chain's CDR3 is CASSPPGLAGENNNEQFF. The CDR3 DNA reads as TGCGCCAGCAGCCCCCCGGGACTAGCGGGAGAAAACAACAATGAGCAGTTCTTC. Full variable domain (outside the CDR3, taken from reference TRBV5-1 and TRBJ2-1): KAGVTQTPRYLIKTRGQQVTLSCSPISGHRSVSWYQQTPGQGLQFLFEYFSETQRNKGNFPGRFSGRQFSNSRSEMNVSTLELGDSALYLCASSPPGLAGENNNEQFFGPGTRLTVL.

The CDR3 bases are TGTGCCAGCAGCCCAGTGGCTAGACACCACGAGCAGTACTTC. Translation: CASSPVARHHEQYF. This chain links TRBV14 with TRBJ2-7; D is unclear. The V gene's germline CDR1 is SGHDN and CDR2 FVKESK. Trimming took 4 bases from V and 5 from J, leaving 15 bases between them. This CDR3 has 14 amino acids.

The rearrangement joins TRBV9 to TRBJ2-1; TRBD2 is a possible D gene (5 bases). Germline CDR1 and CDR2: SGDLS and YYNGEE. V was shortened by 0 bases and J by 10 bases, with 11 bases between the two germline ends. This CDR3 comprises 13 residues. The CDR3 DNA reads as TGTGCCAGCAGCGTAGTCGGGAATAGGGAGCAGTTCTTC. As protein: CASSVVGNREQFF.

J is TRBJ1-2 and V is TRBV15, with a tentative D call TRBD1 (5 bases). This CDR3 region has 15 residues. V lost 0 bases and J 0 bases, leaving 8 bases between the germline ends. CDR1 LNHNV and CDR2 YYDKDF come from the germline V gene (reference sequence). Written as DNA, the CDR3 is TGTGCCACCAGCAGAGAAGGGACCCCTAACTATGGCTACACCTTC. Its translation: CATSREGTPNYGYTF. The full variable domain, in which reference TRBV15 and TRBJ1-2 provide the parts outside the CDR3, is DAMVIQNPRYQVTQFGKPVTLSCSQTLNHNVMYWYQQKSSQAPKLLFHYYDKDFNNEADTPDNFQSRRPNTSFCFLDIRSPGLGDTAMYLCATSREGTPNYGYTFGSGTRLTVV.

The rearrangement joins TRBV5-1 to TRBJ2-2; 9 positions match TRBD2. The V gene end was trimmed by 5 bases and the J gene end by 0 bases; junction bases not matched to a gene: 8. CDR1 is SGHRS and CDR2 is YFSETQ in the germline V gene. This CDR3 has 17 residues. As DNA, the CDR3 is TGCGCCAGCAGTCCTAGCGGGAAAGCCACGAACACCGGGGAGCTGTTTTTT. It specifies CASSPSGKATNTGELFF.

This sequence joins TRBV11-2 and TRBJ2-7, with D possibly TRBD2 on 5 matching bases. Germline V gene lookup returns CDR1 SGHAT and CDR2 FQNNGV. V lost 2 bases to trimming and J lost 6 bases, with 14 bases between them. The CDR3 length is 14 residues. CDR3 in DNA: TGTGCCAGCAGCTTATTCCCGGGATTTGGCGAGCAGTACTTC. Its translation is CASSLFPGFGEQYF.

V usage is TRBV25-1 and J usage is TRBJ2-4; 11 bases are a match to TRBD1. Germline V lookup: CDR1 MGHDK, CDR2 SYGVNS. V shed 0 bases and J 8 bases; nucleotides not matched to a gene: 9. This CDR3 has 17 amino acids. CDR3 in amino acids: CASSEYARTGGADIQYF. The CDR3 nucleotides are TGTGCCAGCAGTGAATACGCTCGGACAGGGGGCGCGGACATTCAGTACTTC.

This rearrangement joins TRBV28 to TRBJ1-2; D perhaps matches TRBD1 (6 bases). Trimming shortened V by 6 bases and J by 8 bases, and 13 bases separated the two germline ends. In germline, CDR1 is MDHEN, CDR2 SYDVKM. The CDR3 is 12 amino acids. As DNA, the CDR3 is TGTGCCAGCAGCCTACAGGGAGGAGGCTACACCTTC. Amino acids: CASSLQGGGYTF.

The genes are TRBV18 and TRBJ2-1; TRBD1 matches 8 bases. Germline V CDR1 and CDR2: KGHSH, LQKENI. V lost 2 bases and J lost 11; bases outside the gene matches: 5. The CDR3 runs to 13 residues. Written as DNA, the CDR3 is TGTGCCAGCTCACCAGAAACAGGGGGAAAGCAGTTCTTC. Translating gives CASSPETGGKQFF.

The CDR3 DNA reads TGCGCCAGCAGCTTGGACCTGATAGCGGGGCAATCCTACGAGCAGTACTTC. Protein sequence: CASSLDLIAGQSYEQYF. The J gene is TRBJ2-7, the V gene TRBV5-1; 8 bases agree with TRBD2. Trimming cost V 0 bases and J 1 base; bases outside gene matches: 9. The CDR3 loop spans 17 amino acids. Germline V gene lookup returns CDR1 SGHRS and CDR2 YFSETQ. The full variable domain, in which reference TRBV5-1 and TRBJ2-7 provide the parts outside the CDR3, is KAGVTQTPRYLIKTRGQQVTLSCSPISGHRSVSWYQQTPGQGLQFLFEYFSETQRNKGNFPGRFSGRQFSNSRSEMNVSTLELGDSALYLCASSLDLIAGQSYEQYFGPGTRLTVT.